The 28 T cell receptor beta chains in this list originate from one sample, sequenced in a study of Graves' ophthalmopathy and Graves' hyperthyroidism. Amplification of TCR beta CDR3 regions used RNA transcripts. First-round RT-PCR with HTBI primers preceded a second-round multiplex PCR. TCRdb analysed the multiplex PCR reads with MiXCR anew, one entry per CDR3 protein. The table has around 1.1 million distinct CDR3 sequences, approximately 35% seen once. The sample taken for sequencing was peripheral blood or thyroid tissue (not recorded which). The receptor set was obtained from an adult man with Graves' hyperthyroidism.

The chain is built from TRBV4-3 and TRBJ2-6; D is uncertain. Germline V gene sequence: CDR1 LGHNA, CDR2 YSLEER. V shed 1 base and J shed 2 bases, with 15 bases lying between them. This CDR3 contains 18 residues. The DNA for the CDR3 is TGCGCCAGCAGCCAAGGTGGCCAGGTGCTTGCTGGGGCCAACGTCCTGACTTTC. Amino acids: CASSQGGQVLAGANVLTF.

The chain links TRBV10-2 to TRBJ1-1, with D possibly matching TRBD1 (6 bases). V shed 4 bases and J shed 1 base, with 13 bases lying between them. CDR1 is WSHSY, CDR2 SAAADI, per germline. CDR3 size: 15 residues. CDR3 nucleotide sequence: TGCGCCAGCAGTGCCGGCCTGACAGGGAACACTGAAGCTTTCTTT. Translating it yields CASSAGLTGNTEAFF.

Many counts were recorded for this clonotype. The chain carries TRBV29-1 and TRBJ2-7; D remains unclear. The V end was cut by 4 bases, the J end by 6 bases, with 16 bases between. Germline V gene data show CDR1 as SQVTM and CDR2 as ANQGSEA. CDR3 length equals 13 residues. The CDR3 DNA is TGCAGCGTTGGATTGAAGCCGGGCGTCGAGCAGTACTTC. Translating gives CSVGLKPGVEQYF.

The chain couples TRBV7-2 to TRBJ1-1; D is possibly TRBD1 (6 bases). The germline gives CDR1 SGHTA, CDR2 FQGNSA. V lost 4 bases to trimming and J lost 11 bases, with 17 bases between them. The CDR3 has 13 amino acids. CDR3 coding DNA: TGTGCCAGCAGCTCCCGGGGGGGCGGGCTCGCTTTCTTT. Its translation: CASSSRGGGLAFF.

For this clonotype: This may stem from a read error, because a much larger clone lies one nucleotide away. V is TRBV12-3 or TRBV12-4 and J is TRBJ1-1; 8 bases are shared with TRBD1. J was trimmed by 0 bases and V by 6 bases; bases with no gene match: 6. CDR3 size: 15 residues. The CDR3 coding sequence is TGTGCCAGCAGAGATCCGGGACAGGTGAACACTGAAGCTTTCTTT. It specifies CASRDPGQVNTEAFF.

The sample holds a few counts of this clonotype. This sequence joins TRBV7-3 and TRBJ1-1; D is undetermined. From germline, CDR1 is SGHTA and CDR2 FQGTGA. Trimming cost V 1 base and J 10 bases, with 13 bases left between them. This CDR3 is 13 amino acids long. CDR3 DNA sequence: TGTGCCAGCAGCTTAAATTTTGGGGATCCAGCTTTCTTT. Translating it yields CASSLNFGDPAFF.

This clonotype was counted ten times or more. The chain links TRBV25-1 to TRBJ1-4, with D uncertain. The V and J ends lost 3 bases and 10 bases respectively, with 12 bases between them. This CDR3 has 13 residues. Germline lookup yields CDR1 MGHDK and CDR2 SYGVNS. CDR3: CASSDRAGGKLFF. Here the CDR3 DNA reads TGTGCCAGCAGTGATAGGGCAGGAGGAAAACTGTTTTTT.

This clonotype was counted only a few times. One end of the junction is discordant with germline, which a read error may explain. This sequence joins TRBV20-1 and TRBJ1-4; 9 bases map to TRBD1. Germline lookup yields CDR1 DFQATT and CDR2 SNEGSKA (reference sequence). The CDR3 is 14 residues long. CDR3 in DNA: TGCAGTACTAGAGAGGGGGACAGGGATGAAAAACTGTTTTTT. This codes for CSTREGDRDEKLFF.

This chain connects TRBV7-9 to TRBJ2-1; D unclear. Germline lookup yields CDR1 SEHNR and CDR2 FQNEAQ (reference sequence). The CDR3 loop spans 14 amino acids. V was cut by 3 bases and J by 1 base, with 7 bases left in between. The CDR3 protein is CASSFTESYNEQFF. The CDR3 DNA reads TGTGCCAGCAGCTTCACAGAGTCCTACAATGAGCAGTTCTTC.

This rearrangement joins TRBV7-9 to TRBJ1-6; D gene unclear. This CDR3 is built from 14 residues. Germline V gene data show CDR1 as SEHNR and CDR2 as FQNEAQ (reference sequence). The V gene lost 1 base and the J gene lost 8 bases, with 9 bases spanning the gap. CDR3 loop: CASSLGGKDSPLHF. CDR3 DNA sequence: TGTGCCAGCAGCTTAGGCGGAAAGGATTCACCCCTCCACTTT.

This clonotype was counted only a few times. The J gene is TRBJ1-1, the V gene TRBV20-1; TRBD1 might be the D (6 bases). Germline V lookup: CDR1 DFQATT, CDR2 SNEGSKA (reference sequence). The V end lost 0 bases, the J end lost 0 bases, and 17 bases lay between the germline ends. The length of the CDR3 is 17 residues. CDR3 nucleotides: TGCAGTGCTAGAGATTTTGTTACAGGGCGGATGAACACTGAAGCTTTCTTT. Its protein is CSARDFVTGRMNTEAFF.

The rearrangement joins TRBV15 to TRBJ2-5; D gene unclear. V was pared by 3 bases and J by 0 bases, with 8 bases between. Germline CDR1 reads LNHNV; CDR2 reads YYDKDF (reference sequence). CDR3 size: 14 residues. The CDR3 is CATSSGNHQETQYF. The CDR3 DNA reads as TGTGCCACCAGCAGTGGCAACCACCAAGAGACCCAGTACTTC.

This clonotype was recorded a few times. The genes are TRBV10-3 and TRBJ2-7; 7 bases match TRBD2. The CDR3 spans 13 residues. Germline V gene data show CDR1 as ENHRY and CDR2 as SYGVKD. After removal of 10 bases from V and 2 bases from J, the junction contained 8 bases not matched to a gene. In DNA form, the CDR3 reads TGTGCCACCTCGGGACTACCTACCTACGAGCAGTACTTC. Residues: CATSGLPTYEQYF.

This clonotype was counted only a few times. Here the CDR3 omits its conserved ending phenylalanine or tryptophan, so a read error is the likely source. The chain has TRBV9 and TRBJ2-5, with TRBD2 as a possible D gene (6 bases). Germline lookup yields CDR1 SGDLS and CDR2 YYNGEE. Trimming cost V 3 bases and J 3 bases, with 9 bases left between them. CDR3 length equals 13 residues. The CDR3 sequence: CASSAGGEETQYL. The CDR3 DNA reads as TGTGCCAGCAGCGCAGGAGGGGAAGAGACCCAGTACCTC.

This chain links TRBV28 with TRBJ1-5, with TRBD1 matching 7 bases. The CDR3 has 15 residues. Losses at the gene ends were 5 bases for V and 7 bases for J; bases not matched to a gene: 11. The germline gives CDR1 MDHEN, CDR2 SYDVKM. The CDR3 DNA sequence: TGTGCCAGCAGTGGGGGACAGCTAATGAGACAGCCCCAGCATTTT. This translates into CASSGGQLMRQPQHF.

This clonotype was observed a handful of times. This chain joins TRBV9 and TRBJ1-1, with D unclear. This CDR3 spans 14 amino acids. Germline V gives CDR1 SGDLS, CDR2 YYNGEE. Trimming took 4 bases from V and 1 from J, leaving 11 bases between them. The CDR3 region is CASSPGSRNTEAFF. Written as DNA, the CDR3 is TGTGCCAGCAGCCCCGGGAGTCGGAACACTGAAGCTTTCTTT.

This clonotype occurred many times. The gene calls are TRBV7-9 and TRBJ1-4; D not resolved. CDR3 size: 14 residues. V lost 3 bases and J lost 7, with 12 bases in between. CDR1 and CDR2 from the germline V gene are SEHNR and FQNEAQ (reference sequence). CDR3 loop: CASSFGSEVEKLFF. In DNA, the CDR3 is TGTGCCAGCAGCTTCGGATCTGAGGTTGAAAAACTGTTTTTT.

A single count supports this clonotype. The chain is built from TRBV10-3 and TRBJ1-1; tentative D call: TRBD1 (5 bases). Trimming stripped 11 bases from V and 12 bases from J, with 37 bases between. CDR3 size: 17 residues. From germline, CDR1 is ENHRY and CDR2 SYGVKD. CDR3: CAVSGGWVNTRDVIPFF. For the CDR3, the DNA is TGTGCCGTTTCGGGAGGGTGGGTAAACACACGGGACGTAATACCTTTCTTT.

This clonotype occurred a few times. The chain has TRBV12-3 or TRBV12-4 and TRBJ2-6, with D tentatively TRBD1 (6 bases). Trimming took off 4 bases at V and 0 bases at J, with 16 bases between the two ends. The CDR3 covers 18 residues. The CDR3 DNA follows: TGTGCCAGCAGTTACGGGGCAGGGGACCTCTCTGGGGCCAACGTCCTGACTTTC. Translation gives CASSYGAGDLSGANVLTF.

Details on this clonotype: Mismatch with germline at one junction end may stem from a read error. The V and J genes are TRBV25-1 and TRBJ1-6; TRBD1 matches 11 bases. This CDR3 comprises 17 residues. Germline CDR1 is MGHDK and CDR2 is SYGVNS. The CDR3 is CACSANRDRGDNSPLHF. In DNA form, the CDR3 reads TGTGCCTGCAGTGCTAACCGGGACAGGGGGGATAATTCACCCCTCCACTTT.

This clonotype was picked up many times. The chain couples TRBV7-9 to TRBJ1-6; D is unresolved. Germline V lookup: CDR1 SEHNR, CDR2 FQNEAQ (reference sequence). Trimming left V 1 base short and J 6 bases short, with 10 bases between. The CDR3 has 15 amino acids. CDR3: CASSLVPGFNSPLHF. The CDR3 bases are TGTGCCAGCAGCTTAGTTCCGGGCTTTAATTCACCCCTCCACTTT. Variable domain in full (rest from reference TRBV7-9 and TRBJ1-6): DTGVSQNPRHKITKRGQNVTFRCDPISEHNRLYWYRQTLGQGPEFLTYFQNEAQLEKSRLLSDRFSAERPKGSFSTLEIQRTEQGDSAMYLCASSLVPGFNSPLHFGNGTRLTVT.

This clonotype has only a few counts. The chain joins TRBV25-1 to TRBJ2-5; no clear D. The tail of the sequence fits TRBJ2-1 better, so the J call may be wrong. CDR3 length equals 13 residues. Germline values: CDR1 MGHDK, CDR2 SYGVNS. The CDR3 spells CASSETASNEQFF. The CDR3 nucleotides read TGTGCCAGCAGTGAAACGGCAAGCAATGAGCAGTTCTTC.

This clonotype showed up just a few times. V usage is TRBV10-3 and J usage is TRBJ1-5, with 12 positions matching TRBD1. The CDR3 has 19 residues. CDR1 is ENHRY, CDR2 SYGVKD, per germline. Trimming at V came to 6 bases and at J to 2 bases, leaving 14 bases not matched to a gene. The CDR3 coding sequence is TGTGCCATCAGGCGCCTTCCGGGACAGGGGGCGCCGGGCAATCAGCCCCAGCATTTT. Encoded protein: CAIRRLPGQGAPGNQPQHF.

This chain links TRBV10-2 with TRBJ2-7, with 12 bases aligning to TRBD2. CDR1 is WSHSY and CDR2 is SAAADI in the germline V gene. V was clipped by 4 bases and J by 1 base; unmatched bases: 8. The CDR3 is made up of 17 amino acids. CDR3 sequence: CASSANLAGGQSYEQYF. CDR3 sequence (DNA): TGCGCCAGCAGTGCGAACCTAGCGGGAGGGCAGTCCTACGAGCAGTACTTC.

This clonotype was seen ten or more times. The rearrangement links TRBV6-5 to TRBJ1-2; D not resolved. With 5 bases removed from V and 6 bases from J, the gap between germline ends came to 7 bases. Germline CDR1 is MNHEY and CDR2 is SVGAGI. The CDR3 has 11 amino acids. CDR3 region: CASSHGDGYTF. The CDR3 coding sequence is TGTGCCAGCAGTCACGGGGATGGCTACACCTTC.

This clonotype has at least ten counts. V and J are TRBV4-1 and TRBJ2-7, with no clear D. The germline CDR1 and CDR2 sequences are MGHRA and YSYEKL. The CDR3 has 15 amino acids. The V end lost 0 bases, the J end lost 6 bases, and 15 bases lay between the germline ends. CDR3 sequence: CASSQDQVAESEQYF. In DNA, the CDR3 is TGCGCCAGCAGCCAAGATCAAGTTGCGGAGTCCGAGCAGTACTTC.

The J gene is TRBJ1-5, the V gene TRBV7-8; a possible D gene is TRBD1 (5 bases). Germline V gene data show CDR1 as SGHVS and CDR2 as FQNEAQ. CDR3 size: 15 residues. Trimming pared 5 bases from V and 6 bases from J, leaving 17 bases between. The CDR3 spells CASSRGEKYGQPQHF. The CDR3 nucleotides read TGTGCCAGCAGCCGAGGGGAGAAATACGGTCAGCCCCAGCATTTT.

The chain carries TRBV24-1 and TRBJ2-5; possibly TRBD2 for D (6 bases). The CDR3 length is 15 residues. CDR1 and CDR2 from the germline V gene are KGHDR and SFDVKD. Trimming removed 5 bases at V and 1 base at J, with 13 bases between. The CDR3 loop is CATSARGGVQETQYF. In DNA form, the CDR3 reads TGTGCCACCAGTGCTAGAGGAGGGGTCCAAGAGACCCAGTACTTC.